This TCR beta chain was captured by sequencing in a study of control samples from healthy donors and cancer patients. Sequencing used immunoSEQ multiplex PCR; TCRdb keeps in-frame clones, though not all of them. The sample lists 130,000 to 150,000 clones; roughly 94% were seen once. The CDR3 covers 16 residues. J lost 2 bases, V lost 2 bases, and 6 bases had no gene match. CDR1 and CDR2 (germline): MNHEY, SVGEGT. The rearrangement links TRBV6-2 or TRBV6-3 to TRBJ1-5, with 7 bases matching TRBD1. Sequencing was performed on PBMCs. This TCR derives from a man aged 55 to 70 with colorectal cancer. The chain's CDR3 is CASSYGGGDGNQPQHF. The DNA of the CDR3 is TGTGCCAGCAGTTACGGAGGGGGCGACGGCAATCAGCCCCAGCATTTT.